Listed below are T cell receptor beta chains from one sample, sequenced in a study of technical replicates of blood from several donors. Assay: immunoSEQ multiplex PCR; the TCRdb copy retains only in-frame clones and omits some. The profile shows about 75,000 clones, 97% of them singletons. Sequenced input: T cells isolated from PBMCs. Receptors were obtained from a human donor in good health. CDR3s include the opening cysteine and the closing phenylalanine or tryptophan. The D gene is left open where the match is weak. Expanded clones are given a class, and other clones once, few, many or no size at all.

size	D	J	V	DNA	CDR3
-	TRBD1	TRBJ1-4	TRBV19	TGTGCCAGCATGGGACAGTCCACAACTAATGAAAAACTGTTTTTT	CASMGQSTTNEKLFF
-	TRBD1	TRBJ2-7	TRBV4-1	TGCGCCAGCAGCCAAGCGACAGGGGGCTACGAGCAGTACTTC	CASSQATGGYEQYF
-	-	TRBJ2-2	TRBV5-6	TGTGCCAGCAGCTTGGGGGGGCCCCGAGTAGTCAACACCGGGGAGCTGTTTTTT	CASSLGGPRVVNTGELFF
-	TRBD2	TRBJ2-2	TRBV7-9	TGTGCCAGCAGCCAGCCTCCGGGACTAGGTTCCGCCGGGGAGCTGTTTTTT	CASSQPPGLGSAGELFF
-	-	TRBJ2-2	TRBV11-2	TGTGCCAGCAGCAACCACGGACAGTTGAACACCGGGGAGCTGTTTTTT	CASSNHGQLNTGELFF
few	-	TRBJ1-1	TRBV10-3	TGTGCCATCAGCGCGGAGGCTGAAGCTTTCTTT	CAISAEAEAFF
-	-	TRBJ2-7	TRBV15	TGTGCCACCAGCCGACCCATACGTGGCGGGACGCCTAGAGAGCAGTACTTC	CATSRPIRGGTPREQYF
-	TRBD2	TRBJ2-1	TRBV7-2	TGTGCCAGCAGCCGTAGCGGGTTCAATGAGCAGTTCTTC	CASSRSGFNEQFF
-	-	TRBJ2-3	TRBV5-6	TGTGCCAGCAGCTCCGGGAGTTTCAGAGAAGGGACGCAGTATTTT	CASSSGSFREGTQYF
once	-	TRBJ1-1	TRBV28	TGTGCCAGCAGTTACAGCACTGAAGCTTTCTTT	CASSYSTEAFF
-	TRBD1	TRBJ2-7	TRBV27	TGTGCCAGCAGCCTTCAGGGGGCATTCTACGAGCAGTACTTC	CASSLQGAFYEQYF
-	-	TRBJ1-5	TRBV18	TGTGCCAGCTCACCGGTGACGGCAGACTATAGCAATCAGCCCCAGCATTTT	CASSPVTADYSNQPQHF
-	TRBD1	TRBJ2-7	TRBV4-1	TGCGCCAGCAGCCAAACACAGGGGGCGCAGGACGAGCAGTACTTC	CASSQTQGAQDEQYF
-	-	TRBJ2-1	TRBV4-1	TGCGCCAGCAGCCAAGAGGGACTGGCGGACTACAATGAGCAGTTCTTC	CASSQEGLADYNEQFF
-	TRBD1	TRBJ1-1	TRBV28	TGTGCCAGCAGTTTCCCCACCGCAGACAGGGGAAGGGCTTTCTTT	CASSFPTADRGRAFF
once	TRBD1	TRBJ1-2	TRBV4-2	TGTGCCAGCAGCCCTCAAGCCGGGACAGGGGGCGATGGCTACACCTTC	CASSPQAGTGGDGYTF
-	-	TRBJ1-3	TRBV4-1	TGCGCCAGCAGCCAAGGGCGCCCACGGGGTTCAGGAAACACCATATATTTT	CASSQGRPRGSGNTIYF
-	-	TRBJ1-5	TRBV4-1	TGCGCCAGCAGCCAAGATGCGCAGGGAAGCAATCAGCCCCAGCATTTT	CASSQDAQGSNQPQHF
once	-	TRBJ1-1	TRBV27	TGTGCCAGCAGTTCCGCGCGGGGCGCGGGAGCTGAAGCTTTCTTT	CASSSARGAGAEAFF
-	TRBD1	TRBJ2-3	TRBV4-2	TGTGCCAGCAGCTTTACAGGGGGCACAGATACGCAGTATTTT	CASSFTGGTDTQYF
-	TRBD2	TRBJ2-1	TRBV7-6	TGTGCCAGCAGCTTAGGACTAGCGGGGAGGAATGAGCAGTTCTTC	CASSLGLAGRNEQFF
-	-	TRBJ1-2	TRBV28	TGTGCCAGCAGCTCAGGGAACTATGGCTACACCTTC	CASSSGNYGYTF
-	TRBD2	TRBJ2-5	TRBV9	TGTGCCAGCAGCGCGGGACTAGTCGGGGAGACCCAGTACTTC	CASSAGLVGETQYF
-	TRBD1	TRBJ1-2	TRBV11-2	TGTGCCAGCAGCCCCCGGACAGGGCTAGGCTACACCTTC	CASSPRTGLGYTF
-	-	TRBJ2-2	TRBV7-2	TGTGCCAGCAGCTTAGACAGACCTCTCGCGAACACCGGGGAGCTGTTTTTT	CASSLDRPLANTGELFF
-	-	TRBJ1-2	TRBV6-4	TGTGCCAGCAGTCCCCAAAATACAGGGAACTATGGCTACACCTTC	CASSPQNTGNYGYTF
-	TRBD1	TRBJ2-7	TRBV27	TGTGCCAACGGACCGACAGGGGGGTCTAGCGGATCCTACGAGCAGTACTTC	CANGPTGGSSGSYEQYF
-	-	TRBJ1-2	TRBV6-1	TGTGCCAGCAGTGAATCGCGGCGGGGTTGGGAGAACTATGGCTACACCTTC	CASSESRRGWENYGYTF
-	TRBD2	TRBJ2-1	TRBV4-2	TGTGCCAGCAGCCACCTAGGCGCGGGGGTAGGTGAGCAGTTCTTC	CASSHLGAGVGEQFF